The source of this TCR beta chain is a study of vaccination and CD4 T cells after COVID-19. On the study more broadly: Control cultures, each given a CEFX pool, an HIV-1 Nef pool, or no peptide, were included.

The germline V gene encodes CDR1 SGHTA and CDR2 FQGNSA. The CDR3 covers 15 residues. Trimming at V came to 2 bases and at J to 2 bases, leaving 4 bases not matched to a gene. This sample's treatment: 10-day PBMC culture with coronavirus spike peptide pools or control peptides (ViraFEST assay). The cultures had half their medium swapped for fresh IL-2 medium on days 3 and 7. A remark on this clonotype: Its specificity is unknown.

Cultured CD4+ T-cell DNA underwent Oncomine TCR Beta short-read sequencing. TCRdb redid the calling of the PCR reads with MiXCR, one entry per CDR3 protein. The sample holds roughly 19,000 distinct CDR3 sequences, just over 55% seen once. The sample taken for sequencing was CD4+ T cells from blood, cultured in vitro. The gene calls are TRBV7-2 and TRBJ2-7; 9 nucleotides align to TRBD2. This TCR came from a human donor who had recovered from COVID-19. CDR3: CASSLSSGRPYEQYF. The DNA for the CDR3 is TGTGCCAGCAGCTTAAGTAGCGGGAGACCCTACGAGCAGTACTTC.